This T cell receptor (beta chain) was profiled in a study of metastatic and nonmetastatic thyroid tumors. Overall study context: Malignant thyroid and benign thyroid patients provided blood and tumor or nodule tissue whose repertoires were compared.

Using MiXCR, TCRdb re-called clones from the PCR reads. The sample comprises about 93,000 clones, about 13% of which are singletons, and about 10% rests with the top ten. No patient received treatment before thyroid surgery. This clone was observed many times. Material: blood. The clonotype originates from a female donor with papillary thyroid cancer or a benign thyroid nodule (not recorded which). Some clones in this sample may be carry-over from other donors' samples.

The DNA for the CDR3 is TGCAGTGCCCGCGACAGGGGCTTGAACACAGATACGCAGTATTTT. The encoded protein is CSARDRGLNTDTQYF. The chain employs TRBV20-1 and TRBJ2-3; TRBD1 aligns across 8 bases. The V segment lost 6 bases and the J segment 2 bases; nucleotides outside the gene matches: 10. The CDR3 has 15 amino acids. The germline V gene encodes CDR1 DFQATT and CDR2 SNEGSKA (reference sequence).